Shown below are 9 T cell receptor beta chains from a single sample sequenced in a study of blood T cell repertoires in COVID-19. Clones were sequenced by immunoSEQ multiplex PCR, and TCRdb holds only the in-frame ones, with some missing. The repertoire holds tens of thousands of clones, with about 89% as singletons. The specimen was peripheral blood. These receptors came from a man between 60 and 75 years old with active or convalescent COVID-19.

The chain couples TRBV6-5 to TRBJ2-3, with 8 bases identical to TRBD2. This CDR3 contains 15 residues. Germline V gives CDR1 MNHEY, CDR2 SVGAGI. The junction had 5 bases not matched to a gene; V was cut back by 6 bases and J by 0 bases. The DNA of the CDR3 is TGTGCCAGCAGCGACGGACTAGCCAGCACAGATACGCAGTATTTT. Translation: CASSDGLASTDTQYF.

The V gene is TRBV5-5, the J gene TRBJ2-7; D perhaps matches TRBD1 (5 bases). Germline V gene data show CDR1 as SGHKS and CDR2 as YYEKEE (reference sequence). Trimming shortened V by 5 bases and J by 3 bases, and 12 bases separated the two germline ends. The CDR3 loop spans 13 amino acids. The CDR3 nucleotides are TGTGCCAGCAGTTCGACAGATCACTACGAGCAGTACTTC. This translates into CASSSTDHYEQYF.

The chain carries TRBV25-1 and TRBJ1-5, with TRBD1 matching 7 bases. J was trimmed by 3 bases and V by 5 bases; bases with no gene match: 10. This CDR3 has 16 amino acids. Germline assignment: CDR1 MGHDK and CDR2 SYGVNS. The CDR3 coding sequence is TGTGCCAGCAGTCCTACGACAGGGTGGAACAATCAGCCCCAGCATTTT. Translating gives CASSPTTGWNNQPQHF. Supplemented by reference TRBV25-1 and TRBJ1-5, the full variable domain reads EADIYQTPRYLVIGTGKKITLECSQTMGHDKMYWYQQDPGMELHLIHYSYGVNSTEKGDLSSESTVSRIRTEHFPLTLESARPSHTSQYLCASSPTTGWNNQPQHFGDGTRLSIL.

The V gene is TRBV5-1, the J gene TRBJ2-3; TRBD1 aligns across 8 bases. This CDR3 region has 17 residues. Germline CDR1 is SGHRS and CDR2 is YFSETQ. Trimming removed 4 bases from V and 4 bases from J; junction bases left unmatched: 14. The DNA of the CDR3 is TGCGCCAGCAGCGTCCGACCCGGGACAGGAGGGGCAGATACGCAGTATTTT. It encodes CASSVRPGTGGADTQYF.

The chain uses TRBV19 and TRBJ2-7, with 10 bases matching TRBD1. CDR1 is LNHDA and CDR2 is SQIVND in the germline V gene (reference sequence). V gave up 1 base and J gave up 3 bases; unmatched junction bases: 0. There are 14 residues in the CDR3. This CDR3 reads CASSIGTGGYEQYF. Written as DNA, the CDR3 is TGTGCCAGTAGTATAGGGACAGGGGGCTACGAGCAGTACTTC.

The CDR3 DNA is TGCGCCAGCAGCCTCTATGCAGGGGGGAAGGATCAGCCCCAGCATTTT. It encodes CASSLYAGGKDQPQHF. The V gene is TRBV4-1, the J gene TRBJ1-5; TRBD1 aligns across 7 bases. CDR3 size: 16 residues. From germline, CDR1 is MGHRA and CDR2 YSYEKL. The V and J ends lost 4 bases and 5 bases, in that order; junction bases with no gene match: 11.

V gene TRBV6-2 or TRBV6-3 combines with J gene TRBJ1-2; D might be TRBD1 (5 bases). Germline-derived CDR1 and CDR2 are MNHEY and SVGEGT. Trimming removed 0 bases at V and 3 bases at J, with 14 bases between. CDR3 length: 16 residues. CDR3 residues: CASSYSARTGDYGYTF. The CDR3 DNA is TGTGCCAGCAGTTACTCGGCGAGGACGGGGGACTATGGCTACACCTTC.

The gene calls are TRBV27 and TRBJ2-7; a weak D match, TRBD1 (5 bases). In germline, CDR1 is MNHEY, CDR2 SMNVEV (reference sequence). CDR3 length equals 14 residues. V shed 2 bases and J shed 0 bases, with 8 bases lying between them. As DNA, the CDR3 is TGTGCCAGCAGTTTAAGGCAGGGCTCCTACGAGCAGTACTTC. Its translation: CASSLRQGSYEQYF.

CDR3 loop: CASSLVSRGDGYTF. As DNA, the CDR3 is TGTGCCAGCAGTTTAGTATCCAGGGGGGACGGCTACACCTTC. The rearrangement links TRBV28 to TRBJ1-2; 7 bases align to TRBD1. The germline gives CDR1 MDHEN, CDR2 SYDVKM. J lost 8 bases, V lost 2 bases, and 8 bases had no gene match. The CDR3 length is 14 residues.